A selection of T cell receptor beta chains follows, all from one sample in a study of blood T cell repertoires in COVID-19. Method: immunoSEQ multiplex PCR; TCRdb's copy keeps in-frame clones and lacks some. This repertoire shows a few hundred thousand clones, 70% to 90% found once; its top ten account for 10%. Sequencing used peripheral blood. The receptors shown here come from a woman of 80 years or more with acute or convalescent COVID-19. Both conserved end residues are part of each CDR3. D genes are given only for firm matches. Clone size appears in some rows only: once, few, many, or a class for an expanded clone.

DNA	CDR3	J	D	length	V	size
TGTGCCAGCAGTCGACTAGAAAGCGACGAGCAGTACTTC	CASSRLESDEQYF	TRBJ2-7	NA	13	TRBV28	NA
TGTGCCAGCAGTTACTCGTTGCAGGCTGGAAACACCATATATTTT	CASSYSLQAGNTIYF	TRBJ1-3	NA	15	TRBV6-5	NA
TGTGCCAGCAGCCCTCGGATGTGGGGGGATGAGCAGTTCTTC	CASSPRMWGDEQFF	TRBJ2-1	NA	14	TRBV9	NA
TGTGCCAGCAGTCCTATAATCGTCTACGAGCAGTACTTC	CASSPIIVYEQYF	TRBJ2-7	NA	13	TRBV28	once
TGTGCCAGCAGCCAAGCTCGGGGGGTAGGAAACACCATATATTTT	CASSQARGVGNTIYF	TRBJ1-3	NA	15	TRBV3-1/TRBV3-2	NA
TGTGCCAGCAGCTTAGAGGGGATAGCGGGAGGCGAGCAGTACTTC	CASSLEGIAGGEQYF	TRBJ2-7	TRBD2	15	TRBV7-9	NA
TGTGCCAGCAGCTTAAACACAGGGGGCACTGAAGCTTTCTTT	CASSLNTGGTEAFF	TRBJ1-1	TRBD1	14	TRBV7-3	NA
TGCGCCAGCAGCCAACAACTAGCGGGCCTCGAGATCAGCTCCTACAATGAGCAGTTCTTC	CASSQQLAGLEISSYNEQFF	TRBJ2-1	TRBD2	20	TRBV4-1	NA
TGCGCCAGCACCCGTACCGGGACAGGGCTCGTGTGTCAGCCCCAGCATTTT	CASTRTGTGLVCQPQHF	TRBJ1-5	TRBD1	17	TRBV23-1	NA
TGTGCCAGCAGTTTCGGGAATACGCAGTATTTT	CASSFGNTQYF	TRBJ2-3	NA	11	TRBV12-3/TRBV12-4	NA
TGTGCCATCGGTGGGCAGTCCTACGAGCAGTACTTC	CAIGGQSYEQYF	TRBJ2-7	NA	12	TRBV10-3	NA
TGTGCCAGCAGCATCGGGACACAGAACACTGAAGCTTTCTTT	CASSIGTQNTEAFF	TRBJ1-1	NA	14	TRBV7-2	NA
TGTGCCAGCAGCCCGGGGACAGGGGACTACGAGCAGTACTTC	CASSPGTGDYEQYF	TRBJ2-7	TRBD1	14	TRBV5-6	once
TGTGCCAGCAGCCAGTTCCCGGGACAGGGGGCTAATTCACCCCTCCACTTT	CASSQFPGQGANSPLHF	TRBJ1-6	TRBD1	17	TRBV7-3	NA
TGCGCCAGCAGCTTGGCCGGACAAACCTACGAGCAGTACTTC	CASSLAGQTYEQYF	TRBJ2-7	NA	14	TRBV5-1	NA
TGTGCCAGTAGTATAGATTCGAGGAGAAATCAGCCCCAGCATTTT	CASSIDSRRNQPQHF	TRBJ1-5	NA	15	TRBV19	NA
TGCAGCGTTGATAGGGGGGGCCGCGATGGCTACACCTTC	CSVDRGGRDGYTF	TRBJ1-2	NA	13	TRBV29-1	NA
TGTGCCAGCAGCCCTCTAGCGGGAGTGGGAGAGCAGTTCTTC	CASSPLAGVGEQFF	TRBJ2-1	TRBD2	14	TRBV6-2/TRBV6-3	NA
TGTGCCAGCAAAATGATTAGGTCTAGTTCACCCCTCCACTTT	CASKMIRSSSPLHF	TRBJ1-6	NA	14	TRBV28	NA
TGTGCCAGCAGCTTAAACGCCAGGGATTCACCCCTCCACTTT	CASSLNARDSPLHF	TRBJ1-6	NA	14	TRBV7-3	NA
TGTGCCAGCAGCATAAATCGAGTCTCCTACGAGCAGTACTTC	CASSINRVSYEQYF	TRBJ2-7	NA	14	TRBV11-3	NA
TGTGCCAGCAGGCTAGCGGGAGGCGAGCAGTACTTC	CASRLAGGEQYF	TRBJ2-7	TRBD2	12	TRBV3-1/TRBV3-2	NA
TGCGCCAGCAGGAACAGGGGGCTTGGTAATGAAAAACTGTTTTTT	CASRNRGLGNEKLFF	TRBJ1-4	TRBD1	15	TRBV10-2	once
TGTGCCAGCAGCTTAGTCGCAGGGGGTAACTATGGCTACACCTTC	CASSLVAGGNYGYTF	TRBJ1-2	TRBD1	15	TRBV7-8	NA
TGTGCCAGCAGCTTAGTCGCTAGGGGGGGGGAGCTGTTTTTT	CASSLVARGGELFF	TRBJ2-2	NA	14	TRBV7-8	NA
TGTGCCAGCGGAGAGCCCAGTGAAAACATTCAGTACTTC	CASGEPSENIQYF	TRBJ2-4	NA	13	TRBV6-1	NA
TGTGCCAGCAGCTTGTTTTCCGGAGGTGGCTACACCTTC	CASSLFSGGGYTF	TRBJ1-2	NA	13	TRBV5-4	NA
TGTGCCAGCAGTTTCGGGAGGGAGCAGTACTTC	CASSFGREQYF	TRBJ2-7	TRBD2	11	TRBV27	few
TGTGCCAGCAGCTCCGGGACAGCCACTACCAGAGGGACTGAAGCTTTCTTT	CASSSGTATTRGTEAFF	TRBJ1-1	TRBD1	17	TRBV5-6	NA
TGTGCCAGCAGCCTCAGGGGAACTAGCGGGTACAATGAGCAGTTCTTC	CASSLRGTSGYNEQFF	TRBJ2-1	TRBD2	16	TRBV9	NA
TGTGCCACCAGTGATCCCAGGACAGGGAGGGCTTTCTTT	CATSDPRTGRAFF	TRBJ1-1	TRBD1	13	TRBV24-1	NA
TGCGCCAGCAGCCAAGCTACTAGCGGGGCAGGGGAGACCCAGTACTTC	CASSQATSGAGETQYF	TRBJ2-5	TRBD2	16	TRBV4-1	NA
TGTGCCAGTAGTACAGGGGGGAACACTGAAGCTTTCTTT	CASSTGGNTEAFF	TRBJ1-1	TRBD1	13	TRBV19	NA
TGTGCCAGTGGGACACCGGGGAACTATGGCTACACCTTC	CASGTPGNYGYTF	TRBJ1-2	NA	13	TRBV19	NA
TGTGCCAGCAGCTTAGCGGGGGGGCCCTACAATGAGCAGTTCTTC	CASSLAGGPYNEQFF	TRBJ2-1	TRBD2	15	TRBV7-3	NA
TGTGCCAGCTCACCGCCGGGACAGGGGCACGAGCAGTACTTC	CASSPPGQGHEQYF	TRBJ2-7	TRBD1	14	TRBV18	NA